These 2 T cell receptor beta chains originate from one sample sequenced in a study of blood T cell repertoires in COVID-19. Assay used: immunoSEQ multiplex PCR; TCRdb lists only in-frame clones, some missing. This sample has about 180,000 clones, with about 80% found just once. Material: peripheral blood. These receptor sequences come from a man between 65 and 80 years old with active or convalescent COVID-19.

This clone was observed a few times. The CDR3 protein is CASSANRVGYTF. The CDR3 DNA is TGTGCCAGCAGCGCAAACAGGGTCGGCTACACCTTC. The chain joins TRBV3-1 (or the pseudogene TRBV3-2) to TRBJ1-2; TRBD1 might be the D (6 bases). V was trimmed by 5 bases and J by 8 bases, leaving 12 bases between them. The CDR3 contains 12 residues. Per the germline V gene, CDR1 is LGHDT and CDR2 is YNNKEL (reference sequence).

This clone has just one count. The chain links TRBV21-1 to TRBJ2-1; TRBD2 was called by the table and not checked on the DNA. TRBV21-1 is labeled a pseudogene. The CDR3 sequence is 18 residues long. CDR3 residues: CASSHKGRGAIQQNEQFF. In nucleotides, the CDR3 is TGTGCCAGCAGCCACAAAGGGCGGGGGGCTATACAACAAAATGAGCAGTTCTTC.